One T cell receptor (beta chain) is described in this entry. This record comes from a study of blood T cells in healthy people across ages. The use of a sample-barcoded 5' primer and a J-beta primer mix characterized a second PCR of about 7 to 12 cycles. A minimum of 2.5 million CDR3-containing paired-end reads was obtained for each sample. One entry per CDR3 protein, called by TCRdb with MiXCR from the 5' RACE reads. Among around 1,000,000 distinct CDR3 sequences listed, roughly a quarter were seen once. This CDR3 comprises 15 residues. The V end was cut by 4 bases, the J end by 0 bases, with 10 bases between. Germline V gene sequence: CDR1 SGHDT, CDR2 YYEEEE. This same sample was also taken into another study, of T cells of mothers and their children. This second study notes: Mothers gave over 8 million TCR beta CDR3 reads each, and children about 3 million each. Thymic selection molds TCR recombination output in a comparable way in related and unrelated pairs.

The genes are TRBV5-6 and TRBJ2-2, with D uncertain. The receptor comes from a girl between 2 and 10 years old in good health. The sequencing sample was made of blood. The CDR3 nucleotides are TGTGCCAGCAGCCGACTTAGTGCGAACACCGGGGAGCTGTTTTTT. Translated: CASSRLSANTGELFF.